These 14 T cell receptor beta chains originate from one sample sequenced in a study of response to subunit inactivated influenza vaccine. TCRdb re-called the RT-PCR reads through MiXCR, storing one row per CDR3 protein. Of about 520,000 distinct CDR3 sequences listed, approximately 11% were seen once; the top ten hold approximately 12%. This sample comprised PBMCs from blood, obtained about 6 weeks after vaccination. The receptor set was obtained from a man over 45 who received an inactivated influenza vaccine.

The sample holds a few counts of this clonotype. CDR3 nucleotide sequence: TGTGCCAGCAGTCCACGGCAGGTCTTGAACACTGAAGCTTTCTTT. Translating gives CASSPRQVLNTEAFF. The gene calls are TRBV25-1 and TRBJ1-1; D remains unclear. V was cut by 5 bases and J by 0 bases, with 13 bases left in between. CDR1 MGHDK and CDR2 SYGVNS come from the germline V gene. The CDR3 sequence is 15 residues long.

This clonotype showed up many times. This chain joins TRBV7-2 and TRBJ2-5; perhaps TRBD2 as D (6 bases). The V gene lost 3 bases and the J gene lost 3 bases, with 14 bases spanning the gap. Germline V gene data show CDR1 as SGHTA and CDR2 as FQGNSA. The CDR3 loop spans 15 amino acids. The CDR3 DNA is TGTGCCAGCAGCTTGGCGGGAACGGGGGAAGAGACCCAGTACTTC. This translates into CASSLAGTGEETQYF.

The chain links TRBV7-2 to TRBJ2-1, with D perhaps TRBD1 (6 bases). Germline V gene lookup returns CDR1 SGHTA and CDR2 FQGNSA. Trimming took 2 bases from V and 5 from J, leaving 13 bases between them. The CDR3 extends over 15 amino acids. CDR3 region: CASSLRRGTHNEQFF. CDR3 nucleotide sequence: TGTGCCAGCAGCTTACGTAGGGGGACCCACAATGAGCAGTTCTTC.

This clonotype has more than one count but fewer than ten. The chain has TRBV29-1 and TRBJ2-1, with D uncertain. This CDR3 comprises 15 residues. Trimming left V 1 base short and J 9 bases short, with 19 bases between. Germline V gives CDR1 SQVTM, CDR2 ANQGSEA. The CDR3 protein is CSVEADDSLPGEQFF. CDR3 nucleotides: TGCAGCGTTGAAGCGGATGATTCGCTGCCCGGTGAGCAGTTCTTC.

The V and J genes are TRBV7-2 and TRBJ1-1, with TRBD1 matching over 9 bases. Germline values: CDR1 SGHTA, CDR2 FQGNSA. V was pared by 5 bases and J by 5 bases, with 6 bases of the junction left unmatched. CDR3 length: 14 residues. CDR3 coding DNA: TGTGCCAGCAGCACGGGACAGGGACTGACTGAAGCTTTCTTT. It specifies CASSTGQGLTEAFF.

Regarding this clonotype: A much bigger clone sits one base away, suggesting this may be a read error. The chain recombines TRBV11-2 with TRBJ2-1, with D possibly matching TRBD2 (6 bases). Germline-derived CDR1 and CDR2 are SGHAT and FQNNGV. This CDR3 region has 14 residues. CDR3 in DNA: TGTGCCAGCTTGAACTGGCGGGGAACCGATGAGCACTTCTTC. It codes for CASLNWRGTDEHFF.

The table lists this clonotype with many counts. The genes are TRBV5-1 and TRBJ2-2; 7 nucleotides match TRBD1. CDR1 is SGHRS and CDR2 is YFSETQ in the germline V gene. The length of the CDR3 is 15 residues. Trimming cost V 0 bases and J 5 bases; bases outside gene matches: 4. Here the CDR3 reads CASSLGDRDTGELFF. The DNA of the CDR3 is TGCGCCAGCAGCTTGGGAGACAGGGATACCGGGGAGCTGTTTTTT.

This clonotype has at least ten counts. V usage is TRBV29-1 and J usage is TRBJ1-1, with TRBD1 identical over 9 bases. Germline V gives CDR1 SQVTM, CDR2 ANQGSEA. The CDR3 runs 13 residues. V lost 3 bases, J lost 4 bases, and 3 bases stayed unmatched. CDR3 nucleotides: TGCAGCGTTGACTCGACAGGGGGCACTGAAGCTTTCTTT. It yields the protein CSVDSTGGTEAFF.

In its sample, this clonotype was seen many times. The chain joins TRBV5-1 to TRBJ2-1; the match to TRBD1 covers 9 bases. V was pared by 6 bases and J by 7 bases, with 17 bases of the junction left unmatched. Germline-derived CDR1 and CDR2 are SGHRS and YFSETQ. The CDR3 runs 17 residues. CDR3 sequence (DNA): TGCGCCAGCAACCCATCTTTTCCGGGACAGGGTCGGAATGAGCAGTTCTTC. Residues: CASNPSFPGQGRNEQFF. The full variable domain, its missing parts supplied by reference TRBV5-1 and TRBJ2-1, is KAGVTQTPRYLIKTRGQQVTLSCSPISGHRSVSWYQQTPGQGLQFLFEYFSETQRNKGNFPGRFSGRQFSNSRSEMNVSTLELGDSALYLCASNPSFPGQGRNEQFFGPGTRLTVL.

This clonotype was counted a few times. The CDR3 nucleotides are TGTGCCAGCAGAAGCGGAGAGGGTGAGCAGTTCTTC. Encoded protein: CASRSGEGEQFF. V usage is TRBV6-2 or TRBV6-3 and J usage is TRBJ2-1, with D possibly TRBD2 on 5 matching bases. CDR3 length equals 12 residues. Germline CDR1 and CDR2: MNHEY and SVGEGT. V was pared by 6 bases and J by 9 bases, with 12 bases between.

V usage is TRBV3-1 and J usage is TRBJ2-7, with D unclear. CDR3 length equals 12 residues. CDR1 LGHDT and CDR2 YNNKEL come from the germline V gene (reference sequence). V gave up 5 bases and J gave up 2 bases, with 7 bases separating them. The DNA for the CDR3 is TGTGCCAGCAGCGACGGCCCCTACGAGCAGTACTTC. Translating it yields CASSDGPYEQYF.

This clonotype was seen a handful of times. The chain recombines TRBV10-3 with TRBJ2-1; TRBD2 agrees at 9 bases. This CDR3 region has 13 residues. The V segment lost 8 bases and the J segment 8 bases; nucleotides outside the gene matches: 7. Germline CDR1 is ENHRY and CDR2 is SYGVKD. CDR3 sequence reads: CAIHAIAGDEQFF. The CDR3 DNA is TGTGCCATCCATGCTATAGCGGGAGATGAGCAGTTCTTC.

This clonotype was found many times. V gene TRBV12-3 or TRBV12-4 combines with J gene TRBJ1-5; no firm D call. Trimming left V 2 bases short and J 5 bases short, with 10 bases between. The CDR3 is 14 amino acids. Written as DNA, the CDR3 is TGTGCCAGCAGTTTACGCAGTGCGGATCAGCCCCAGCATTTT. This codes for CASSLRSADQPQHF.

The chain employs TRBV11-2 and TRBJ2-4, with D maybe TRBD1 (7 bases). The germline V gene has CDR1 SGHAT and CDR2 FQNNGV. With 0 bases removed from V and 5 bases from J, the gap between germline ends came to 14 bases. The CDR3 contains 16 residues. CDR3 residues: CASSLDLSRGENIQYF. Here the CDR3 DNA reads TGTGCCAGCAGCTTAGATCTGAGCAGGGGGGAAAACATTCAGTACTTC.